Below are 20 T cell receptor beta chains sequenced from a single sample in a study of blood T cell repertoires in COVID-19. The repertoire was sequenced with immunoSEQ multiplex PCR; TCRdb's copy has only in-frame clones and lacks some. The data hold about 120,000 clones, with 75% to 85% observed a single time. Sequencing input: peripheral blood. The receptors come from a human donor in a cohort sampled during active COVID-19.

The chain is built from TRBV11-3 and TRBJ2-1; 10 positions agree with TRBD2. The V gene end was trimmed by 3 bases and the J gene end by 10 bases; junction bases not matched to a gene: 9. CDR3 length equals 15 residues. In germline, CDR1 is SGHNT, CDR2 YENEEA. CDR3 residues: CASSFETSGFLEQFF. The CDR3 DNA sequence: TGTGCCAGCAGCTTTGAGACTAGCGGGTTCCTGGAGCAGTTCTTC.

The rearrangement joins TRBV15 to TRBJ2-3; D is possibly TRBD1 (5 bases). Per the germline V gene, CDR1 is LNHNV and CDR2 is YYDKDF (reference sequence). This CDR3 has 13 residues. Trimming cost V 4 bases and J 4 bases, with 9 bases left between them. CDR3 nucleotide sequence: TGTGCCACCAGCACCCAGGGTCCAGATACGCAGTATTTT. Translated, it gives CATSTQGPDTQYF.

The chain uses TRBV6-6 and TRBJ1-2; maybe TRBD1 (6 bases). This CDR3 has 12 amino acids. The ends were cut back, 6 bases at V and 3 bases at J, with 8 bases in the middle. The V gene's germline CDR1 is MNHNY and CDR2 SVGAGI (reference sequence). The DNA of the CDR3 is TGTGCCAGCAGGGGACAATACTATGGCTACACCTTC. Amino acid sequence: CASRGQYYGYTF.

The V gene is TRBV4-1, the J gene TRBJ1-6; D is ambiguous. Germline loops: CDR1 MGHRA, CDR2 YSYEKL. The CDR3 runs to 18 residues. Trimming pared 6 bases from V and 0 bases from J, leaving 18 bases between. The DNA of the CDR3 is TGCGCCAGCAGGGACTCGGTAGGCAGGAGCTCCTATAATTCACCCCTCCACTTT. Its translation: CASRDSVGRSSYNSPLHF.

V and J are TRBV24-1 and TRBJ2-5, with D possibly TRBD2 on 5 matching bases. V was clipped by 0 bases and J by 1 base, with 8 bases between them. Per germline, CDR1 KGHDR and CDR2 SFDVKD. The CDR3 runs to 15 residues. The DNA for the CDR3 is TGTGCCACCAGTGATTTGAATAGCGCCCAAGAGACCCAGTACTTC. Its translation is CATSDLNSAQETQYF.

The chain recombines TRBV3-1 (or the pseudogene TRBV3-2) with TRBJ2-3; TRBD2 matches 7 bases. V was clipped by 4 bases and J by 4 bases; unmatched bases: 5. CDR1 and CDR2 from the germline V gene are LGHDT and YNNKEL (reference sequence). This CDR3 is built from 14 residues. The CDR3 DNA reads as TGTGCCAGCAGCCGGGGACTAAACTCAGATACGCAGTATTTT. This translates into CASSRGLNSDTQYF.

This chain links TRBV4-2 with TRBJ2-7, with D possibly being TRBD2 (7 bases). This CDR3 spans 15 amino acids. CDR1 is LGHNA and CDR2 is YNFKEQ in the germline V gene. The V gene lost 1 base and the J gene lost 5 bases, with 15 bases spanning the gap. This chain's CDR3 is CASSQVGGEWNEQYF. The DNA of the CDR3 is TGTGCCAGCAGCCAAGTAGGGGGGGAATGGAACGAGCAGTACTTC.

The chain links TRBV5-1 to TRBJ2-4; D is possibly TRBD1 (6 bases). The V end lost 5 bases, the J end lost 4 bases, and 16 bases lay between the germline ends. The germline V gene encodes CDR1 SGHRS and CDR2 YFSETQ. The CDR3 contains 15 residues. Here the CDR3 reads CASRWAPGEKNIQYF. The DNA for the CDR3 is TGCGCCAGCAGGTGGGCGCCAGGGGAGAAAAACATTCAGTACTTC. Using reference TRBV5-1 and TRBJ2-4 for the parts outside the CDR3, the full variable domain is KAGVTQTPRYLIKTRGQQVTLSCSPISGHRSVSWYQQTPGQGLQFLFEYFSETQRNKGNFPGRFSGRQFSNSRSEMNVSTLELGDSALYLCASRWAPGEKNIQYFGAGTRLSVL.

The rearrangement joins TRBV10-1 to TRBJ2-1, with 9 nucleotides matching TRBD1. This CDR3 comprises 14 residues. V gave up 4 bases and J gave up 8 bases; unmatched junction bases: 6. Germline CDR1 and CDR2: WNHNN and SYGVQD (reference sequence). CDR3 in amino acids: CASSANRGHDEQFF. For the CDR3, the DNA is TGCGCCAGCAGTGCCAACAGGGGGCACGATGAGCAGTTCTTC.

The gene calls are TRBV28 and TRBJ2-3, with TRBD1 matching 7 bases. Trimming removed 2 bases from V and 5 bases from J; junction bases left unmatched: 4. There are 14 residues in the CDR3. Germline loops: CDR1 MDHEN, CDR2 SYDVKM. The CDR3: CASSLARQGDTQYF. The CDR3 DNA sequence: TGTGCCAGCAGTTTAGCGAGACAGGGAGATACGCAGTATTTT. The entire variable domain, with the rest obtained from reference TRBV28 and TRBJ2-3, is as follows: DVKVTQSSRYLVKRTGEKVFLECVQDMDHENMFWYRQDPGLGLRLIYFSYDVKMKEKGDIPEGYSVSREKKERFSLILESASTNQTSMYLCASSLARQGDTQYFGPGTRLTVL.

This clone was seen more than once but under ten times. This chain joins TRBV6-5 and TRBJ2-1, with 10 bases lining up with TRBD2. V trimming: 6 bases; J trimming: 9 bases; junction bases outside the gene matches: 11. The CDR3 spans 15 residues. From germline, CDR1 is MNHEY and CDR2 SVGAGI. This chain's CDR3 is CASSHPAGGIREQFF. Written as DNA, the CDR3 is TGTGCCAGCAGCCACCCAGCGGGGGGGATTCGTGAGCAGTTCTTC.

The chain carries TRBV3-1 (or the pseudogene TRBV3-2) and TRBJ2-7, with 7 bases matching TRBD1. After removal of 4 bases from V and 4 bases from J, the junction contained 4 bases not matched to a gene. This CDR3 contains 13 residues. CDR1 and CDR2 from the germline V gene are LGHDT and YNNKEL (reference sequence). CDR3 bases: TGTGCCAGCAGCCCCGGGACAGCTTACGAGCAGTACTTC. It specifies CASSPGTAYEQYF.

In its sample, this clone was seen once. The identical CDR3 is also encoded by other nucleotide sequences in the sample. The chain couples TRBV5-1 to TRBJ1-1; D is possibly TRBD1 (6 bases). In germline, CDR1 is SGHRS, CDR2 YFSETQ. V lost 1 base and J 1 base, leaving 8 bases between the germline ends. The CDR3 runs to 14 residues. The CDR3 DNA follows: TGCGCCAGCAGCTTGTCGACAGGGAACACTGAAGCTTTCTTT. This encodes CASSLSTGNTEAFF.

The chain couples TRBV2 to TRBJ1-3; 11 bases align to TRBD1. CDR1 and CDR2 (germline): SNHLY, FYNNEI. Losses at the gene ends were 2 bases for V and 0 bases for J; bases not matched to a gene: 12. The CDR3 covers 20 residues. In DNA form, the CDR3 reads TGTGCCAGCAGTGAAAAACGGGACAGGGGGTACTGGAGCTCTGGAAACACCATATATTTT. This gives the protein CASSEKRDRGYWSSGNTIYF.

The J gene is TRBJ1-1, the V gene TRBV6-5, with 11 nucleotides matching TRBD1. The CDR3 runs 14 residues. V lost 2 bases to trimming and J lost 5 bases; unmatched junction nucleotides: 1. Germline values: CDR1 MNHEY, CDR2 SVGAGI. The DNA of the CDR3 is TGTGCCAGCAGTTACGGGACAGGGGGGACTGAAGCTTTCTTT. It is translated as CASSYGTGGTEAFF.

This chain uses TRBV2 with TRBJ2-5; 7 bases align to TRBD2. CDR1 and CDR2 (germline): SNHLY, FYNNEI. V was clipped by 5 bases and J by 5 bases; unmatched bases: 8. There are 14 residues in the CDR3. The CDR3 sequence is CASSLLAAPETQYF. DNA for the CDR3: TGTGCCAGCAGTCTGCTAGCGGCCCCCGAGACCCAGTACTTC.

The V and J genes are TRBV7-9 and TRBJ2-3; 9 positions agree with TRBD2. The germline V gene encodes CDR1 SEHNR and CDR2 FQNEAQ (reference sequence). V shed 2 bases and J 6 bases; nucleotides not matched to a gene: 6. The CDR3 covers 15 residues. DNA for the CDR3: TGTGCCAGCAGCTTAAGCGGGGGGCAGGGGGATACGCAGTATTTT. This translates into CASSLSGGQGDTQYF.

This clone was found once. The chain employs TRBV5-1 and TRBJ2-1, with TRBD2 as a possible D gene (6 bases). Germline values: CDR1 SGHRS, CDR2 YFSETQ. Trimming cost V 0 bases and J 5 bases, with 15 bases left between them. The CDR3 covers 16 residues. This CDR3 reads CASSLEEGSWDNEQFF. The DNA for the CDR3 is TGCGCCAGCAGCTTGGAGGAGGGGAGTTGGGACAATGAGCAGTTCTTC.

The rearrangement uses TRBV12-3 or TRBV12-4 and TRBJ1-2, with D unclear. Trimming pared 11 bases from V and 4 bases from J, leaving 11 bases between. This CDR3 is 11 amino acids long. Here the CDR3 DNA reads TGTGCCGCTCGAGCCCGCTATGGCTACACCTTC. It encodes CAARARYGYTF.

Only one count was recorded for this clone. A much larger clone differs by one base, so this may be a read error. In the same sample, other DNA sequences code for this CDR3. This chain links TRBV5-1 with TRBJ2-7; 8 nucleotides line up with TRBD1. The CDR3 consists of 14 residues. Germline V gene data show CDR1 as SGHRS and CDR2 as YFSETQ. Trimming at V came to 0 bases and at J to 2 bases, leaving 1 base not matched to a gene. This chain's CDR3 is CASSLVQGAYEQYF. The CDR3 DNA is TGCGCCAGCAGCTTGGTACAGGGGGCCTACGAGCAGTACTTC.